This T cell receptor (beta chain) was identified during a study of T cell changes during pregnancy in multiple sclerosis. This CDR3 is built from 14 residues. The V end lost 5 bases, the J end lost 6 bases, and 16 bases lay between the germline ends. The V gene's germline CDR1 is MGHRA and CDR2 YSYEKL. The table came from immunoSEQ multiplex PCR; TCRdb's copy has only in-frame clones and leaves some out. The table includes about 56,000 clones, about nine tenths detected once. The sequencing here drew on CD4+ T cells from peripheral blood mononuclear cells, taken in the third trimester of pregnancy. This TCR was sampled from a female donor with multiple sclerosis, enrolled in a pregnancy study. The chain links TRBV4-1 to TRBJ1-1; D not certain. CDR3 nucleotide sequence: TGCGCCAGCAGCGACCTCTTTCGGAGGGCTGAAGCTTTCTTT. Translating it yields CASSDLFRRAEAFF.